The next 18 T cell receptor beta chains were all read from a single sample in a study of quantifying T cell responses using KT2 cells. Study-level background: cDNA was made from DNase-treated RNA using alpha and beta constant primers.

Each cDNA got a UMI-containing oligo ligated at its 3' end. First-round PCR used approximately 4 cycles and beta primers RC1.1 and RC1.2 covering TRBC1 and TRBC2. MiXCR, run by TCRdb on the UMI-ligation and nested PCR reads, gives a single entry per CDR3 protein. The table has 40,000 or so distinct CDR3 sequences, over 15% seen once; the top ten hold approximately 45%. What was sequenced was PBMCs spiked with cells of the T cell clone KT2. All receptors come from a human donor.

This clonotype was seen many times. This sequence joins TRBV4-1 and TRBJ2-1; perhaps TRBD1 as D (5 bases). The CDR3 covers 14 residues. V was clipped by 0 bases and J by 4 bases, with 7 bases between them. Germline CDR1 reads MGHRA; CDR2 reads YSYEKL. The CDR3 DNA reads TGCGCCAGCAGCCAAGACAGGGTTTACAATGAGCAGTTCTTC. Its translation is CASSQDRVYNEQFF.

At least ten counts were recorded for this clonotype. The chain combines TRBV6-5 with TRBJ2-7; 9 bases match TRBD2. The germline V gene has CDR1 MNHEY and CDR2 SVGAGI. The CDR3 contains 14 residues. The V gene end was trimmed by 7 bases and the J gene end by 1 base; junction bases not matched to a gene: 5. CDR3 protein: CASTPSGASYEQYF. As DNA, the CDR3 is TGTGCCAGCACTCCTAGCGGGGCTTCCTACGAGCAGTACTTC.

The V call is TRBV20-1, the J call TRBJ2-3; 12 bases match TRBD2. V lost 6 bases to trimming and J lost 0 bases; unmatched junction nucleotides: 13. The CDR3 length is 18 residues. CDR1 is DFQATT and CDR2 is SNEGSKA in the germline V gene (reference sequence). The CDR3 DNA is TGCAGTGCCACGAGATCTAGCGGGAGGGTCTCCAGCACAGATACGCAGTATTTT. Amino acids: CSATRSSGRVSSTDTQYF.

The chain joins TRBV20-1 to TRBJ2-1; D may be TRBD2 (5 bases). Trimming removed 6 bases at V and 4 bases at J, with 10 bases between. CDR1 and CDR2 from the germline V gene are DFQATT and SNEGSKA (reference sequence). The CDR3 runs 12 residues. The CDR3 is CSADTRYNEQFF. For the CDR3, the DNA is TGCAGTGCGGATACTAGATACAATGAGCAGTTCTTC.

The chain employs TRBV6-6 and TRBJ2-3; TRBD2 aligns across 7 bases. This CDR3 spans 18 amino acids. The germline gives CDR1 MNHNY, CDR2 SVGAGI (reference sequence). The V segment lost 0 bases and the J segment 2 bases; nucleotides outside the gene matches: 11. The CDR3 coding sequence is TGTGCCAGCAGTTACTCGATAGGGAGCGGGATCTACACAGATACGCAGTATTTT. Translating it yields CASSYSIGSGIYTDTQYF.

The V call is TRBV20-1, the J call TRBJ1-3, with 7 bases identical to TRBD1. CDR1 and CDR2 from the germline V gene are DFQATT and SNEGSKA (reference sequence). There are 15 residues in the CDR3. With V trimmed by 5 bases and J by 0 bases, 7 bases remained unmatched. CDR3 bases: TGCAGTGCTCGGACAGGAACCCACTCTGGAAACACCATATATTTT. As protein: CSARTGTHSGNTIYF.

This sequence joins TRBV4-3 and TRBJ1-2; D not certain. This CDR3 has 15 residues. Germline V CDR1 and CDR2: LGHNA, YSLEER. The ends were cut back, 5 bases at V and 3 bases at J, with 16 bases in the middle. CDR3 loop: CASSVGGQADYGYTF. The CDR3 coding sequence is TGCGCCAGCAGCGTTGGCGGCCAGGCGGACTATGGCTACACCTTC.

The rearrangement joins TRBV9 to TRBJ2-5, with D hard to call. The germline V gene encodes CDR1 SGDLS and CDR2 YYNGEE. The CDR3 is made up of 15 amino acids. V lost 2 bases and J lost 1, with 12 bases in between. The DNA for the CDR3 is TGTGCCAGCAGCGTTACAGAAGGGCTCCAAGAGACCCAGTACTTC. This codes for CASSVTEGLQETQYF.

This clonotype was detected only a few times. This chain uses TRBV18 with TRBJ1-2, with 12 bases fitting TRBD1. The CDR3 length is 15 residues. CDR1 is KGHSH and CDR2 is LQKENI in the germline V gene. Unmatched junction bases numbered 9, after V lost 5 bases and J lost 8 bases. The CDR3 here is CASSAGTGGIEGYTF. The CDR3 nucleotides are TGTGCCAGCTCAGCCGGGACAGGGGGCATAGAAGGCTACACCTTC.

This clonotype was seen many times. The chain has TRBV18 and TRBJ2-2; 14 nucleotides agree with TRBD2. V lost 4 bases, J lost 7 bases, and 11 bases stayed unmatched. The CDR3 loop spans 18 amino acids. Germline values: CDR1 KGHSH, CDR2 LQKENI. Here the CDR3 DNA reads TGTGCCAGCTCACAACGCGTGACTAGCGGGAGGGCCGGCGGGGAGCTGTTTTTT. It translates to CASSQRVTSGRAGGELFF.

This clonotype has more than one count but fewer than ten. The chain has TRBV18 and TRBJ1-2; D call uncertain. The ends were cut back, 3 bases at V and 7 bases at J, with 18 bases in the middle. This CDR3 is built from 15 residues. Germline CDR1 KGHSH, CDR2 LQKENI. CDR3 residues: CASSPAAGAPFGYTF. The CDR3 nucleotides are TGTGCCAGCTCACCTGCCGCGGGCGCGCCTTTTGGCTACACCTTC.

This clonotype was seen at least ten times. This sequence joins TRBV5-1 and TRBJ2-1, with D perhaps matching TRBD2 (6 bases). The CDR3 runs 17 residues. The V gene's germline CDR1 is SGHRS and CDR2 YFSETQ. With 4 bases removed from V and 0 bases from J, the gap between germline ends came to 17 bases. This CDR3 reads CASSLRSRGSSYNEQFF. The CDR3 DNA is TGCGCCAGCAGCCTGAGGTCCCGGGGGAGCTCCTACAATGAGCAGTTCTTC.

The rearrangement joins TRBV3-1 to TRBJ1-5; the D is unclear. The CDR3 is 15 residues long. V was clipped by 4 bases and J by 0 bases, with 10 bases between them. Germline CDR1 and CDR2: LGHDT and YNNKEL (reference sequence). In nucleotides, the CDR3 is TGTGCCAGCAGCCCCGGGCCCATTAGCAATCAGCCCCAGCATTTT. Protein: CASSPGPISNQPQHF.

This clonotype turned up a few times. The rearrangement links TRBV7-9 to TRBJ2-1, with TRBD1 identical over 12 bases. The germline gives CDR1 SEHNR, CDR2 FQNEAQ (reference sequence). This CDR3 has 15 amino acids. V was clipped by 5 bases and J by 4 bases; unmatched bases: 3. Here the CDR3 reads CASSEGQGAYNEQFF. Here the CDR3 DNA reads TGTGCCAGCAGCGAGGGACAGGGGGCTTACAATGAGCAGTTCTTC. Drawing the rest from reference TRBV7-9 and TRBJ2-1, the complete variable domain is DTGVSQNPRHKITKRGQNVTFRCDPISEHNRLYWYRQTLGQGPEFLTYFQNEAQLEKSRLLSDRFSAERPKGSFSTLEIQRTEQGDSAMYLCASSEGQGAYNEQFFGPGTRLTVL.

This clonotype was recorded at least ten times. V is TRBV11-3 and J is TRBJ2-1; 7 bases line up with TRBD1. The J segment lost 3 bases and the V segment lost 3 bases, leaving 2 bases of the junction unmatched. Germline V lookup: CDR1 SGHNT, CDR2 YENEEA. The CDR3 runs 14 residues. CDR3 bases: TGTGCCAGCAGCTTTAGACAGGGCTACAATGAGCAGTTCTTC. Translated: CASSFRQGYNEQFF.

The CDR3 nucleotides read TGTGCCATCAGTGATAACGCCAACACTGAAGCTTTCTTT. This gives the protein CAISDNANTEAFF. The V call is TRBV10-3, the J call TRBJ1-1; D gene ambiguous. The length of the CDR3 is 13 residues. The germline V and J ends were trimmed by 3 bases and 2 bases, with 7 bases remaining between them. Germline loops: CDR1 ENHRY, CDR2 SYGVKD.

This clonotype was seen a handful of times. V and J are TRBV7-8 and TRBJ2-7; D is perhaps TRBD1 or TRBD2 (5 bases each). The V and J ends lost 5 bases and 2 bases respectively, with 10 bases between them. Germline assignment: CDR1 SGHVS and CDR2 FQNEAQ. The CDR3 has 13 residues. The CDR3 DNA sequence: TGTGCCAGCAGCCGGGACGGGACCTACGAGCAGTACTTC. Protein product: CASSRDGTYEQYF.

The rearrangement joins TRBV4-3 to TRBJ2-3, with D perhaps assigned TRBD1 or TRBD2 (6 bases each). The CDR3 covers 19 residues. In germline, CDR1 is LGHNA, CDR2 YSLEER. V was clipped by 1 base and J by 6 bases, with 26 bases between them. CDR3 bases: TGCGCCAGCAGCCAAGGATACCCCAGGGGAGGCCCGCTTTGGGATACGCAGTATTTT. Amino acid sequence: CASSQGYPRGGPLWDTQYF.